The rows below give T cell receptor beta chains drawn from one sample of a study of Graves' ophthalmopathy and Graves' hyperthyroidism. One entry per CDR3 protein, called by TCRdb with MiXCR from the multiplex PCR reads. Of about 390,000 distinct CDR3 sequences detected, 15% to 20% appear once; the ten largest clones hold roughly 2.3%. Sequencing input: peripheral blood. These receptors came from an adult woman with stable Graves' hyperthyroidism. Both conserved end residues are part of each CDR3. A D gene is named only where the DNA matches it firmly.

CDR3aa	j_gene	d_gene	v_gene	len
CASSNSGKGLEQYF	TRBJ2-7	TRBD2	TRBV27	14
CSATPGIPFNQPQHF	TRBJ1-5	NA	TRBV20-1	15
CASRYMKGQPNTEAFF	TRBJ1-1	NA	TRBV13	16
CASSLVFGGGTGELFF	TRBJ2-2	NA	TRBV5-1	16
CASSLLRETRDYGYTF	TRBJ1-2	NA	TRBV5-6	16
CSVSVGTGGFTEAFF	TRBJ1-1	TRBD1	TRBV29-1	15
CASSPIAGNTEAFF	TRBJ1-1	NA	TRBV7-2	14
CASSEATYTEAFF	TRBJ1-1	NA	TRBV6-1	13
CASSHAGGPETQYF	TRBJ2-5	TRBD2	TRBV4-1	14
CSARENTGVNTEAFF	TRBJ1-1	TRBD1	TRBV20-1	15
CASSLAERFKVETQYF	TRBJ2-5	NA	TRBV5-6	16
CASSLGGQGPQETQYF	TRBJ2-5	TRBD1	TRBV5-1	16
CASSVQGADEQYF	TRBJ2-7	TRBD1	TRBV6-1	13
CASSQDRVDVSGANVLTF	TRBJ2-6	NA	TRBV4-1	18
CASSPGLRSTGELFF	TRBJ2-2	NA	TRBV11-2	15
CASGLHDRAQGGYTF	TRBJ1-2	TRBD1	TRBV12-5	15
CASSSDIWNTEAFF	TRBJ1-1	NA	TRBV12-3/TRBV12-4	14
CASSPPDGPNTGELFF	TRBJ2-2	NA	TRBV18	16
CAISARQGNNIYEQYF	TRBJ2-7	TRBD1	TRBV10-3	16
CSVKSGEQYF	TRBJ2-7	NA	TRBV29-1	10
CASSDIETQPQHF	TRBJ1-5	NA	TRBV6-1	13
CASSPRRGANVLTF	TRBJ2-6	NA	TRBV18	14
CASSLYTEAFF	TRBJ1-1	NA	TRBV28	11
CASSEAVNSNQPQHF	TRBJ1-5	NA	TRBV6-1	15
CAWSVPGRGYGYTF	TRBJ1-2	NA	TRBV30	14
CASSYSTSRSDEQYF	TRBJ2-7	NA	TRBV6-2/TRBV6-3	15
CASRRGTVSNQPQHF	TRBJ1-5	TRBD1	TRBV19	15
CASSQGNGGLGYGYTF	TRBJ1-2	NA	TRBV3-1	16
CASTQPGQIYEQYF	TRBJ2-7	NA	TRBV28	14
CASSQQPYRLEELFF	TRBJ2-2	NA	TRBV4-1	15
CASRPPRTGGHTEAFF	TRBJ1-1	NA	TRBV5-1	16
CASSYGGVGTEAFF	TRBJ1-1	NA	TRBV6-2/TRBV6-3	14
CATSRDRSGHAKGYGYTF	TRBJ1-2	NA	TRBV15	18
CASSLWESPDERYF	TRBJ2-7	NA	TRBV7-6	14
CSARRVEGGETQYF	TRBJ2-5	TRBD2	TRBV20-1	14
CASATSAGGTEAFF	TRBJ1-1	NA	TRBV12-3/TRBV12-4	14
CASSLSLGAKNIQYF	TRBJ2-4	NA	TRBV28	15
CASSLGSGRPGYTF	TRBJ1-2	NA	TRBV3-1	14
CASSLVGVNTGELFF	TRBJ2-2	NA	TRBV5-1	15
CASSLSHIASMGQGLQYF	TRBJ2-7	TRBD1	TRBV28	18
CASSQFGSGDYGREQYF	TRBJ2-7	NA	TRBV4-2	17
CARTRQASACYEQYF	TRBJ2-7	NA	TRBV6-1	15
CASSLRTSGNYEQYF	TRBJ2-7	TRBD2	TRBV12-3/TRBV12-4	15
CASRRPENYGYTF	TRBJ1-2	NA	TRBV12-3/TRBV12-4	13
CASSLSPGAGDRFWQYF	TRBJ2-7	NA	TRBV28	17
CASSPDLDSGTQYF	TRBJ2-3	NA	TRBV28	14
CASTPAGRDTEAFF	TRBJ1-1	NA	TRBV12-3/TRBV12-4	14
CSAKRGFTEAFF	TRBJ1-1	NA	TRBV20-1	12